These 20 T cell receptor beta chains share one sample of origin, sequenced in a study of T cell responses to AZD1222 COVID-19 vaccine. TCRdb's copy holds only in-frame clones and misses some; the assay was immunoSEQ multiplex PCR. The sample yields some 170,000 clones, about 92% seen once. This specimen was peripheral blood, taken on day 0 of AZD1222 vaccination. Receptors were obtained from an adult in good health.

The chain has TRBV19 and TRBJ2-3, with 10 bases fitting TRBD2. V shed 7 bases and J 3 bases; nucleotides not matched to a gene: 13. The germline CDR1 and CDR2 sequences are LNHDA and SQIVND (reference sequence). The CDR3 totals 17 residues. CDR3 loop: CASTQSRGLARTDTQYF. CDR3 DNA: TGTGCCAGTACCCAATCTCGGGGACTAGCGAGAACAGATACGCAGTATTTT.

The genes are TRBV7-2 and TRBJ2-3; the D gene is possibly TRBD2 (6 bases). The length of the CDR3 is 18 residues. V lost 3 bases, J lost 2 bases, and 21 bases lay in between. The V gene's germline CDR1 is SGHTA and CDR2 FQGNSA. The DNA of the CDR3 is TGTGCCAGCAGCTTTGGAGGGAGGCTGGTGTTGAACACAGATACGCAGTATTTT. As protein: CASSFGGRLVLNTDTQYF.

The chain has TRBV11-2 and TRBJ1-1; D is perhaps TRBD1 (5 bases). Germline V gene lookup returns CDR1 SGHAT and CDR2 FQNNGV. The V and J ends lost 7 bases and 6 bases respectively, with 18 bases between them. This CDR3 is 14 amino acids long. The CDR3: CASNILGAVAEAFF. In DNA, the CDR3 is TGTGCCAGCAATATTTTAGGGGCGGTGGCTGAAGCTTTCTTT.

This clone has only one observation. The chain links TRBV12-5 to TRBJ1-2; 10 nucleotides agree with TRBD1. The CDR3 is 17 amino acids. CDR1 and CDR2 (germline): LGHNT, FRNRAP. With V trimmed by 7 bases and J by 3 bases, 14 bases remained unmatched. CDR3 coding DNA: TGTGCTAGTGTCCCGGCCCGTGAGGGGACAGGGGACTATGGCTACACCTTC. Translation: CASVPAREGTGDYGYTF.

This chain uses TRBV19 with TRBJ1-5, with 10 bases that match TRBD1. The CDR3 is 15 residues long. CDR1 is LNHDA, CDR2 SQIVND, per germline (reference sequence). V shed 6 bases, J shed 6 bases, and the junction held 8 bases outside the gene matches. The CDR3 loop is CASSPGTGDAQPQHF. CDR3 sequence (DNA): TGTGCCAGTAGCCCGGGGACAGGGGATGCTCAGCCCCAGCATTTT.

The chain recombines TRBV27 with TRBJ1-1; no clear D. The germline gives CDR1 MNHEY, CDR2 SMNVEV (reference sequence). The CDR3 consists of 13 residues. Deletions cut 3 bases from V and 1 base from J, with 6 bases between. CDR3 in DNA: TGTGCCAGCAGTTTTAATTGGAACACTGAAGCTTTCTTT. It yields the protein CASSFNWNTEAFF.

The chain employs TRBV4-2 and TRBJ2-1; TRBD2 matches at 12 bases. This CDR3 is built from 16 residues. The J segment lost 7 bases and the V segment lost 4 bases, leaving 8 bases of the junction unmatched. Germline CDR1 and CDR2: LGHNA and YNFKEQ. The CDR3 sequence: CASSPTLAGGGNEQFF. DNA of the CDR3: TGTGCCAGCAGCCCTACACTAGCGGGAGGTGGAAATGAGCAGTTCTTC.

This chain connects TRBV5-1 to TRBJ2-1; the match to TRBD2 covers 7 bases. Germline lookup yields CDR1 SGHRS and CDR2 YFSETQ. V lost 0 bases, J lost 6 bases, and 3 bases stayed unmatched. The CDR3 runs to 14 residues. CDR3 in DNA: TGCGCCAGCAGCTTGGGTGCTAGCGGCAATGAGCAGTTCTTC. Translation: CASSLGASGNEQFF.

CDR3 protein: CASSLYTSSPDTQYF. CDR3 nucleotide sequence: TGTGCCAGCAGCTTATATACTAGCAGCCCAGATACGCAGTATTTT. The chain is built from TRBV5-5 and TRBJ2-3; possibly TRBD2 for D (6 bases). The CDR3 consists of 15 residues. Looked up from germline, CDR1 is SGHKS and CDR2 is YYEKEE (reference sequence). Trimming stripped 2 bases from V and 4 bases from J, with 14 bases between.

Comments on this clone: This specimen includes other DNA sequences encoding the same CDR3. V is TRBV3-1 (or the pseudogene TRBV3-2) and J is TRBJ1-1; D is unclear. Germline CDR1 and CDR2: LGHDT and YNNKEL (reference sequence). This CDR3 is built from 13 residues. V was cut by 1 base and J by 4 bases, with 7 bases left in between. In nucleotides, the CDR3 is TGTGCCAGCAGCCAAGTAAGAGGCACTGAAGCTTTCTTT. It encodes CASSQVRGTEAFF.

The rearrangement links TRBV27 to TRBJ1-1; D perhaps matches TRBD1 (5 bases). Germline V CDR1 and CDR2: MNHEY, SMNVEV (reference sequence). Trimming stripped 10 bases from V and 4 bases from J, with 16 bases between. The CDR3 loop spans 13 amino acids. The CDR3 DNA follows: TGTGCCACCCAGGGAGGTAAGACCACTGAAGCTTTCTTT. Protein product: CATQGGKTTEAFF.

This clone was seen just once. V and J are TRBV6-5 and TRBJ2-7, with TRBD1 matching 11 bases. Trimming at V came to 6 bases and at J to 6 bases, leaving 4 bases not matched to a gene. The CDR3 is 13 amino acids. CDR1 and CDR2 (germline): MNHEY, SVGAGI. The CDR3 nucleotides read TGTGCCAGCAGAGGACAGGGGGCGGGCGAGCAGTACTTC. Protein sequence: CASRGQGAGEQYF.

This clone was detected only once. This chain links TRBV12-3 or TRBV12-4 with TRBJ1-1; D remains ambiguous. The V end was cut by 3 bases, the J end by 1 base, with 6 bases between. The CDR3 length is 13 residues. CDR3 sequence: CASSLVRNTEAFF. In nucleotides, the CDR3 is TGTGCCAGCAGTTTGGTTAGGAACACTGAAGCTTTCTTT.

In DNA, the CDR3 is TGTGCCTGGAGTTCCCTAGCAGAGACCCAGTACTTC. Translating it yields CAWSSLAETQYF. The V call is TRBV30, the J call TRBJ2-5, with D perhaps matching TRBD2 (5 bases). V dropped 2 bases and J dropped 4 bases, with 8 bases sitting between them. The germline CDR1 and CDR2 sequences are GTSNPN and SVGIG (reference sequence). CDR3 size: 12 residues.

The chain uses TRBV28 and TRBJ1-4; 7 nucleotides align to TRBD1. Germline assignment: CDR1 MDHEN and CDR2 SYDVKM. With 6 bases clipped from V and 7 bases from J, the junction kept 11 bases outside the gene matches. The CDR3 is made up of 15 amino acids. CDR3 nucleotides: TGTGCCAGCAGGATACTGGACAGGTCTAGTGAAAAACTGTTTTTT. Encoded protein: CASRILDRSSEKLFF.

V and J are TRBV6-5 and TRBJ1-2; 7 bases map to TRBD1. The CDR3 loop spans 13 amino acids. Looked up from germline, CDR1 is MNHEY and CDR2 is SVGAGI. Trimming at V came to 6 bases and at J to 4 bases, leaving 5 bases not matched to a gene. CDR3 protein: CASRPGTVYGYTF. DNA of the CDR3: TGTGCCAGCAGACCCGGGACAGTCTATGGCTACACCTTC.

The rearrangement links TRBV12-3 or TRBV12-4 to TRBJ2-1; D not certain. The CDR3 is 11 amino acids. The V end lost 2 bases, the J end lost 15 bases, and 11 bases lay between the germline ends. The CDR3 protein is CASSLLEVPFF. The DNA of the CDR3 is TGTGCCAGCAGTTTACTAGAGGTTCCGTTCTTC.

V is TRBV10-1 and J is TRBJ1-1; 9 bases are shared with TRBD1. Trimming at V came to 6 bases and at J to 6 bases, leaving 8 bases not matched to a gene. CDR3 length: 14 amino acids. CDR1 and CDR2 (germline): WNHNN, SYGVQD (reference sequence). DNA of the CDR3: TGCGCCAGCAGACCGGGACAGGGTTTCCCTGAAGCTTTCTTT. Translating gives CASRPGQGFPEAFF.

This chain links TRBV13 with TRBJ1-1, with TRBD1 as a possible D gene (6 bases). V dropped 5 bases and J dropped 4 bases, with 17 bases sitting between them. This CDR3 has 15 residues. CDR1 and CDR2 from the germline V gene are PRHDT and FYEKMQ (reference sequence). The CDR3 DNA is TGTGCCAGCAGCGCCCACAGGGTCTCTAGCACTGAAGCTTTCTTT. The encoded protein is CASSAHRVSSTEAFF.

The chain employs TRBV27 and TRBJ1-2, with 8 bases aligning to TRBD1. This CDR3 spans 12 amino acids. J was trimmed by 8 bases and V by 3 bases; bases with no gene match: 2. Germline CDR1 is MNHEY and CDR2 is SMNVEV (reference sequence). CDR3 in amino acids: CASSFTGGGYTF. CDR3 nucleotides: TGTGCCAGCAGTTTTACAGGGGGGGGCTACACCTTC.